The present T cell receptor (beta chain) was sequenced within a study of T-cell memory formation after mild COVID-19. Across the whole study: Clustering of TCRs was largely donor specific. Study observations and caveats: Contracting clones from day 15 to 85 had balanced CD4/CD8; later expanders favoured CD4+.

The 5'RACE method, run with constant-segment primers, produced TCR alpha and TCR beta cDNA libraries (carrying sample barcodes and UMIs). A single record per CDR3 protein comes from TCRdb applying MiXCR to the 5' RACE reads. There are under 350,000 distinct CDR3 sequences in the sample; roughly 15% occur only once, and about a fifth lies in the top ten. This CDR3 contains 13 residues. Per the germline V gene, CDR1 is LNHNV and CDR2 is YYDKDF (reference sequence). V lost 0 bases, J lost 4 bases, and 4 bases lay in between. The sample holds many counts of this clonotype. The antigen remains undetermined.

This chain connects TRBV15 to TRBJ2-1, with D hard to call. The source of this sequence is a young man who had mild COVID-19 (a few samples of this study predate the infection). Cell type and time point are not known. Material for sequencing was PBMCs or a T cell subset sorted from them (not recorded which). The CDR3: CATSRELYNEQFF. In DNA, the CDR3 is TGTGCCACCAGCAGAGAACTTTACAATGAGCAGTTCTTC.